The subject of this entry is one T cell receptor beta chain. Its antigen is unknown. This entry belongs to a study of T cells in Graves' hyperthyroidism and ophthalmopathy. Germline V CDR1 and CDR2: MNHEY, SVGEGT. V was pared by 3 bases and J by 4 bases, with 9 bases between. CDR3 length: 13 residues. Study results and limitations: The blood repertoire included most of the expanded thyroid clonotypes above 0.001.

RNA transcripts yielded amplified TCR beta CDR3 regions. First-round RT-PCR of the TCR CDR3 relied on the HTBI primer set. TCRdb re-called the multiplex PCR reads through MiXCR, storing one row per CDR3 protein. Of under 300,000 distinct CDR3 sequences listed, roughly 13% are singletons. The rearrangement joins TRBV6-2 or TRBV6-3 to TRBJ1-2; D not certain. The sequence came from a middle-aged woman with Graves' hyperthyroidism. Sequencing used blood. The CDR3 protein is CASSYHGFYGYTF. In DNA, the CDR3 is TGTGCCAGCAGTTATCACGGGTTCTATGGCTACACCTTC.